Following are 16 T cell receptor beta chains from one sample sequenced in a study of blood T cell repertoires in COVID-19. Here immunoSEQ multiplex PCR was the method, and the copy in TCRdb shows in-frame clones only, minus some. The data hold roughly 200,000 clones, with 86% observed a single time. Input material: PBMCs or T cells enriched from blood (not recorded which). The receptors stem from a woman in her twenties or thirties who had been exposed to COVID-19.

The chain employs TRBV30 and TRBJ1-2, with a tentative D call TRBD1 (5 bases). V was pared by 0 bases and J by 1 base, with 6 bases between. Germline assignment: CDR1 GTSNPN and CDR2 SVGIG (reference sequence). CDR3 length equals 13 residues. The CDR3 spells CAWSVGVNYGYTF. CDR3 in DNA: TGTGCCTGGAGTGTAGGGGTTAACTATGGCTACACCTTC.

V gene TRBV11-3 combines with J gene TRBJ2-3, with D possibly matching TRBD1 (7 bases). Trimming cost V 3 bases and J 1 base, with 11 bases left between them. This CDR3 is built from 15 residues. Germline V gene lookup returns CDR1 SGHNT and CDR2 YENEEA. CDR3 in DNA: TGTGCCAGCAGCTTGGAGGGGGCGCGCACAGATACGCAGTATTTT. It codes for CASSLEGARTDTQYF.

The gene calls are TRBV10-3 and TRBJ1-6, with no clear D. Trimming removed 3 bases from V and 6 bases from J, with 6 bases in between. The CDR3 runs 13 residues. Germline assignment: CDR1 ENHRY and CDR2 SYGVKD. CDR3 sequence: CAISEHLNSPLHF. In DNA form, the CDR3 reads TGTGCCATCAGTGAACATCTTAATTCACCCCTCCACTTT.

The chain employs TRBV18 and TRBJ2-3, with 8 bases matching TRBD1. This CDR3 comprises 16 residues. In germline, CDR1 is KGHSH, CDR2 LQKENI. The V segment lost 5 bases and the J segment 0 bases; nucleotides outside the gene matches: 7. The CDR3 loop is CASSLTQGDSTDTQYF. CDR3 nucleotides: TGTGCCAGCTCATTGACACAGGGGGATAGCACAGATACGCAGTATTTT.

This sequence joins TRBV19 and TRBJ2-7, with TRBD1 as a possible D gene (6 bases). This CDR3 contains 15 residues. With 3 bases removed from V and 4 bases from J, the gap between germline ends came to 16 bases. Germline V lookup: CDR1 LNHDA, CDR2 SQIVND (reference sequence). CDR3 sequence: CASSIRRGSQYEQYF. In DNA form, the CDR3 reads TGTGCCAGTAGTATTAGAAGGGGGTCGCAATACGAGCAGTACTTC. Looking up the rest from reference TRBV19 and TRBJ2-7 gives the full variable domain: DGGITQSPKYLFRKEGQNVTLSCEQNLNHDAMYWYRQDPGQGLRLIYYSQIVNDFQKGDIAEGYSVSREKKESFPLTVTSAQKNPTAFYLCASSIRRGSQYEQYFGPGTRLTVT.

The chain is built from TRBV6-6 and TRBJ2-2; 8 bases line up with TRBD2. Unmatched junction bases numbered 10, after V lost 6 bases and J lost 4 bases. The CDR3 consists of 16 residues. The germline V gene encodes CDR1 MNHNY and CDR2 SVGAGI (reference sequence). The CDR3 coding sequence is TGTGCCAGCAGCCGCCTCGCGGGGGGATCCACCGGGGAGCTGTTTTTT. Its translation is CASSRLAGGSTGELFF.

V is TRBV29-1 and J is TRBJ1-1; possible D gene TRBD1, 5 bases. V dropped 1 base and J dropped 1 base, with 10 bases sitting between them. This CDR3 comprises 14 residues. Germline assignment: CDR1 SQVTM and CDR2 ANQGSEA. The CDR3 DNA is TGCAGCGTTGAAGGGAACAGGCCGAACACTGAAGCTTTCTTT. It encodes CSVEGNRPNTEAFF.

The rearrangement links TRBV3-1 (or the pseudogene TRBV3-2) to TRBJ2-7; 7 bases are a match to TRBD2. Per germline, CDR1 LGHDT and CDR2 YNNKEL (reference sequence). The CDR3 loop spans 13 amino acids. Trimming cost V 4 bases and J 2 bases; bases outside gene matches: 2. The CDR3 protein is CASSRDYTYEQYF. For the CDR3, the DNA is TGTGCCAGCAGCCGGGACTACACCTACGAGCAGTACTTC.

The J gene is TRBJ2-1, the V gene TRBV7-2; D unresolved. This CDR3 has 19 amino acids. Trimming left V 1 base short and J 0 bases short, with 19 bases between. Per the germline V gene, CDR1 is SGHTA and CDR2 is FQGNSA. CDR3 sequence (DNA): TGTGCCAGCAGCTTAGATAATCCTACGATCCCCCGCTCCTACAATGAGCAGTTCTTC. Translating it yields CASSLDNPTIPRSYNEQFF.

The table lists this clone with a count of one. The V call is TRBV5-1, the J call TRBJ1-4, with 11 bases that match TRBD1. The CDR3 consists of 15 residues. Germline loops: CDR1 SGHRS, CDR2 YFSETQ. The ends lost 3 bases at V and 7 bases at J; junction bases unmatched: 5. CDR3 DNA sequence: TGCGCCAGCAGCTCTGCCGGGACAGGGGGTGAAAAACTGTTTTTT. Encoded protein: CASSSAGTGGEKLFF.

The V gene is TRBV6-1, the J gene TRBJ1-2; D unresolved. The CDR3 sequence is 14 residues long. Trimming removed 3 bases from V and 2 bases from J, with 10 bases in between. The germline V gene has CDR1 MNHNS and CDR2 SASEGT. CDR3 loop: CASSDISRNYGYTF. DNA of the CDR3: TGTGCCAGCAGTGACATCTCACGGAACTATGGCTACACCTTC.

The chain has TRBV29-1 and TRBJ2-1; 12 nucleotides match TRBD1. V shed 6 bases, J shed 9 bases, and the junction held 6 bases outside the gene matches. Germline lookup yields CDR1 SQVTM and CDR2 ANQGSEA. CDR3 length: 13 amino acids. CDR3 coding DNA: TGCAGCGTCCCGGGACAGGGGGCGAGTGAGCAGTTCTTC. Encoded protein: CSVPGQGASEQFF.

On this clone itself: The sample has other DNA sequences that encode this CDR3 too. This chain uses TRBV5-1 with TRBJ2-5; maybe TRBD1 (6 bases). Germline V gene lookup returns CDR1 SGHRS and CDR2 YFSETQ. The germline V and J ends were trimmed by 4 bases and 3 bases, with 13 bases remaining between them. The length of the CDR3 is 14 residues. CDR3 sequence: CASSLGAGEETQYF. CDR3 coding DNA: TGCGCCAGCAGCCTGGGGGCCGGGGAAGAGACCCAGTACTTC.

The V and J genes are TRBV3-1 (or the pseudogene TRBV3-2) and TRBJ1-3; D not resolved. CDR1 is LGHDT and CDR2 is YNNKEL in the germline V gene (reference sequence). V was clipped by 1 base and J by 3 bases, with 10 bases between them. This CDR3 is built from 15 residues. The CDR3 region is CASSQGGVRGNTIYF. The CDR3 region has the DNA TGTGCCAGCAGCCAAGGGGGAGTACGTGGAAACACCATATATTTT.

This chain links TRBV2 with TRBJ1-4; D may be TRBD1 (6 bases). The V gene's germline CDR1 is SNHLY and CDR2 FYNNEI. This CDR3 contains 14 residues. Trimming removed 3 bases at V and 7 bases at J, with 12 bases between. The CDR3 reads CASSEAGAREKLFF. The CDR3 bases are TGTGCCAGCAGTGAGGCGGGGGCGCGTGAAAAACTGTTTTTT.

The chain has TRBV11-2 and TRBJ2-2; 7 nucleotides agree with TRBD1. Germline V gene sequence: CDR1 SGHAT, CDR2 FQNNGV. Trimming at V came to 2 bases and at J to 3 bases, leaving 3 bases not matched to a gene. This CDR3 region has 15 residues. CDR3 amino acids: CASSLRGLDTGELFF. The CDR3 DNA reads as TGTGCCAGCAGCTTAAGGGGGCTCGACACCGGGGAGCTGTTTTTT.